This T cell receptor (beta chain) is from a study of response to subunit inactivated influenza vaccine. Whole-study results and caveats: Seasonal influenza vaccination, on each occasion, was suggested by the authors to recruit few new T cells.

In its sample, this clonotype was seen many times. As yet, its antigen is unknown. TCRdb fed the RT-PCR reads into MiXCR, producing one record per CDR3 protein. Among about 180,000 distinct CDR3 sequences listed, 9.2% were seen once. Germline lookup yields CDR1 ENHRY and CDR2 SYGVKD. V was clipped by 6 bases and J by 5 bases; unmatched bases: 3. The CDR3 sequence is 12 residues long. This receptor was taken from a man aged 45 to 65 who received an inactivated influenza vaccine. Sequencing was performed on non-naive T cells sorted from PBMCs, taken on the day of vaccination. The chain links TRBV10-3 to TRBJ1-1; TRBD1 matches 7 bases. The CDR3 coding sequence is TGTGCCATCAGAGGACAGGATACTGAAGCTTTCTTT. It is translated as CAIRGQDTEAFF.